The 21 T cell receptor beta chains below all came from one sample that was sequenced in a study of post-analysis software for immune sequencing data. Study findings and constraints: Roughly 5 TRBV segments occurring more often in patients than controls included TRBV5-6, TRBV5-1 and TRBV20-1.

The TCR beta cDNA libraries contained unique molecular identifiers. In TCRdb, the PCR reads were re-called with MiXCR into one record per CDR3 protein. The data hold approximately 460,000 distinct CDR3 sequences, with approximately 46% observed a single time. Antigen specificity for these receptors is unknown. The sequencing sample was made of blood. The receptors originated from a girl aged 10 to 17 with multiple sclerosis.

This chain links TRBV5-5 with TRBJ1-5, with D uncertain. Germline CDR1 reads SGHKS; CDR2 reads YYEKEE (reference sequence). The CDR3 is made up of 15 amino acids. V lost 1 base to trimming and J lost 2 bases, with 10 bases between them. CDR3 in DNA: TGTGCCAGCAGCTTGTACGGGGTAGGCAATCAGCCCCAGCATTTT. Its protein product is CASSLYGVGNQPQHF.

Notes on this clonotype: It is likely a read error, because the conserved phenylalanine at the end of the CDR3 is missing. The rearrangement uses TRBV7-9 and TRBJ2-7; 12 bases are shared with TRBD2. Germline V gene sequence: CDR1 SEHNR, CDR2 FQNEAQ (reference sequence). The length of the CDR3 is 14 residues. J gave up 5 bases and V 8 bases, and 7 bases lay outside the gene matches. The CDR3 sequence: CASGRLAGDHEQYC. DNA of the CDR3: TGTGCCAGCGGCCGACTAGCGGGAGACCACGAGCAGTACTGC.

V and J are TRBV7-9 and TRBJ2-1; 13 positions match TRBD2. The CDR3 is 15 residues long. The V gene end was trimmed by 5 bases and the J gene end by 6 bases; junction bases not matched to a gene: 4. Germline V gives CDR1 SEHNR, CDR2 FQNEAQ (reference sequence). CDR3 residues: CASSRTSGSGNEQFF. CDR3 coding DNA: TGTGCCAGCAGCCGGACTAGCGGGAGCGGCAATGAGCAGTTCTTC.

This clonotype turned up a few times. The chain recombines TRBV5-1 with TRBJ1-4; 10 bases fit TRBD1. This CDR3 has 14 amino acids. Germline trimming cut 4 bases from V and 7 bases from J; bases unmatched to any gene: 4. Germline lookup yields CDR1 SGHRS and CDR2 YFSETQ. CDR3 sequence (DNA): TGCGCCAGCAGCAAGACAGGGGGCTTTGAAAAACTGTTTTTT. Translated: CASSKTGGFEKLFF.

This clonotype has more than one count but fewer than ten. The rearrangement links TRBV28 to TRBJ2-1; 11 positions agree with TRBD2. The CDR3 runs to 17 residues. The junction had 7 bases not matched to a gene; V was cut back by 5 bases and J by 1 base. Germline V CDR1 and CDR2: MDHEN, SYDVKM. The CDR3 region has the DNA TGTGCCAGCAGTCCGCGACTAGCGGGACTATCCTACAATGAGCAGTTCTTC. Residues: CASSPRLAGLSYNEQFF.

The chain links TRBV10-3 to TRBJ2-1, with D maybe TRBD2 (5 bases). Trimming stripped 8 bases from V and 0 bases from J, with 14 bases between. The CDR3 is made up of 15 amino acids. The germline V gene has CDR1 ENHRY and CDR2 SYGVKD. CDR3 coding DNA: TGTGCCATCGGGGAGCGGCCCGGCTCCTACAATGAGCAGTTCTTC. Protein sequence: CAIGERPGSYNEQFF.

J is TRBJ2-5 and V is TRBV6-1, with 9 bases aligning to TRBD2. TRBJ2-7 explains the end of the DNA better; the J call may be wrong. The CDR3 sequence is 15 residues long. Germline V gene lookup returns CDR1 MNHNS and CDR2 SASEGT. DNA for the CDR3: TGTGCCAGCAGACACAGTAGCGGGAGTCCCTACGAGCAGTACTTC. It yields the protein CASRHSSGSPYEQYF.

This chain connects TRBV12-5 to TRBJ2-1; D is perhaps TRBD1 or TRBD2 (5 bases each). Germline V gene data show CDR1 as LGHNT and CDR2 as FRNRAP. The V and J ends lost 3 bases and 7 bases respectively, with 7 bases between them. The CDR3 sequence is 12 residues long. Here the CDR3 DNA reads TGTGCTAGTGGTTTATGGGGGAATGAGCAGTTCTTC. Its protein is CASGLWGNEQFF.

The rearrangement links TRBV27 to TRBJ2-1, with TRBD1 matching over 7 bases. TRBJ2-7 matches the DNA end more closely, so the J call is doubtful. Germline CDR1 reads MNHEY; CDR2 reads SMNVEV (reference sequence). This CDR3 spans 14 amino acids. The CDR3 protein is CASSPLDRVGEQYF. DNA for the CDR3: TGTGCCAGCAGTCCACTAGACAGGGTAGGAGAGCAGTACTTC.

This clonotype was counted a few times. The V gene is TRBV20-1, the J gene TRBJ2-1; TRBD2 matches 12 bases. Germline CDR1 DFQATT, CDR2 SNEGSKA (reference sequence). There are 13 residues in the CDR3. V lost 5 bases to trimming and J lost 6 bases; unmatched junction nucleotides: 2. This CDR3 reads CSAPSGRGNEQFF. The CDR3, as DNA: TGCAGTGCTCCTAGCGGGAGGGGCAATGAGCAGTTCTTC.

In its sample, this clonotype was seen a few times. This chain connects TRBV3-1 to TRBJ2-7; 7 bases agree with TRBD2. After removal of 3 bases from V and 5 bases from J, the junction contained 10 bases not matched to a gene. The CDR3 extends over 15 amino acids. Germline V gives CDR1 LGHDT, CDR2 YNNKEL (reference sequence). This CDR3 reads CASSHSGLTADEQYF. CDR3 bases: TGTGCCAGCAGCCATTCGGGACTAACGGCGGACGAGCAGTACTTC.

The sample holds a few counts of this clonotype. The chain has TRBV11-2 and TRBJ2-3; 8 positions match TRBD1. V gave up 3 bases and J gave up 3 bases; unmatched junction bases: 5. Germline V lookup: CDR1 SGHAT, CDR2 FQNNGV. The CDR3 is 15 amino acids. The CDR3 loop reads CASSFDRGGTDTQYF. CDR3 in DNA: TGTGCCAGCAGCTTTGACAGGGGCGGAACAGATACGCAGTATTTT. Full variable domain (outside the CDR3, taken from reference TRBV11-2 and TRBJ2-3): EAGVAQSPRYKIIEKRQSVAFWCNPISGHATLYWYQQILGQGPKLLIQFQNNGVVDDSQLPKDRFSAERLKGVDSTLKIQPAKLEDSAVYLCASSFDRGGTDTQYFGPGTRLTVL.

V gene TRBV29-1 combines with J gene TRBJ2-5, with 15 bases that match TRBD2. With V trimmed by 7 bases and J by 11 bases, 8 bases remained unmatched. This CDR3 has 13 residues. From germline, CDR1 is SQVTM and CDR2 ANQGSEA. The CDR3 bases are TGCAGCGCCCGTGGACTAGCGGGAGGGAAGCAGTACTTC. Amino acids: CSARGLAGGKQYF. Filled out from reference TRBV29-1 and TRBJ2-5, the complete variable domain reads SAVISQKPSRDICQRGTSLTIQCQVDSQVTMMFWYRQQPGQSLTLIATANQGSEATYESGFVIDKFPISRPNLTFSTLTVSNMSPEDSSIYLCSARGLAGGKQYFGPGTRLLVL.

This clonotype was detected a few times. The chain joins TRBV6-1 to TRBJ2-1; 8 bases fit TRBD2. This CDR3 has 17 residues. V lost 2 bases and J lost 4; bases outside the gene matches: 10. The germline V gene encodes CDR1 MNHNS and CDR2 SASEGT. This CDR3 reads CASSEFHSGGLYNEQFF. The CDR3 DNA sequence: TGTGCCAGCAGTGAATTCCACAGCGGGGGTCTGTACAATGAGCAGTTCTTC.

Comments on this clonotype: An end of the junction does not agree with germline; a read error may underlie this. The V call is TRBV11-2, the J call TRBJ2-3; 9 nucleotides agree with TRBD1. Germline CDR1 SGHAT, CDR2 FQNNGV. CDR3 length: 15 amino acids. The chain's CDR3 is CASSGDRARTDTQYF. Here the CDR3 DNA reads TGTGCCAGCAGCGGGGACAGGGCTCGCACAGATACACAGTATTTT. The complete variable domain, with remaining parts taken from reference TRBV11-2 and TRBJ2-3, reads EAGVAQSPRYKIIEKRQSVAFWCNPISGHATLYWYQQILGQGPKLLIQFQNNGVVDDSQLPKDRFSAERLKGVDSTLKIQPAKLEDSAVYLCASSGDRARTDTQYFGPGTRLTVL.

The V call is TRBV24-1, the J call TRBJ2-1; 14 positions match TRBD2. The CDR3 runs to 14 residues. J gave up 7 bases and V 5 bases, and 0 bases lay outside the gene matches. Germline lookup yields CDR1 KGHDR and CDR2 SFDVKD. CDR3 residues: CATSGLAGGNEQFF. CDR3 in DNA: TGTGCCACCAGTGGACTAGCGGGAGGGAATGAGCAGTTCTTC.

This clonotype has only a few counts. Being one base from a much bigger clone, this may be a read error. Written as DNA, the CDR3 is TGTGCCAGCGGAGCGGGAGGGTCCCACAATGAGCAGTACTTC. It codes for CASGAGGSHNEQYF. The chain recombines TRBV11-1 with TRBJ2-5; 10 nucleotides align to TRBD2. The CDR3 is 14 residues long. Per the germline V gene, CDR1 is SGHAT and CDR2 is FQDESV (reference sequence). V dropped 8 bases and J dropped 11; count of bases not matched to a gene: 14.

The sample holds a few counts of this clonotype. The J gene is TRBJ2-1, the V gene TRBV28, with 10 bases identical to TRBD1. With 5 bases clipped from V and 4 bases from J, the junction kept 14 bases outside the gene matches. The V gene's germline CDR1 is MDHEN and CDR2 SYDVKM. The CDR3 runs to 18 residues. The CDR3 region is CASSDRPGTGDLYNEQFF. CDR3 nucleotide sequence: TGTGCCAGCAGTGATCGACCCGGGACAGGGGATTTATACAATGAGCAGTTCTTC.

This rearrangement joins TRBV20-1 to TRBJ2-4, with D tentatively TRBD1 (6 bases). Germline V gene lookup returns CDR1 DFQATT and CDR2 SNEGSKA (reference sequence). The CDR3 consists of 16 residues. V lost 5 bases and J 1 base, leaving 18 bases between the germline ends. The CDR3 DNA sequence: TGCAGTGCTGGGGGCACAGGGAAGGTCGCCAAAAACATTCAGTACTTC. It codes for CSAGGTGKVAKNIQYF.

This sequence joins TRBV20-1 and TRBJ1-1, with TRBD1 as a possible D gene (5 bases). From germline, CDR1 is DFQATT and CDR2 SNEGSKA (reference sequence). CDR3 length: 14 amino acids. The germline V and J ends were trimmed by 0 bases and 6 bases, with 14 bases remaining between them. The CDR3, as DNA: TGCAGTGCTAGAGAGATGGGGGGTAGGTCTGAAGCTTTCTTT. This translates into CSAREMGGRSEAFF.

CDR3 nucleotides: TGCAGCGTGGAGACAGGGGTTCTAGAGACCCAGTACTTC. Its translation: CSVETGVLETQYF. J is TRBJ2-5 and V is TRBV29-1; 8 bases map to TRBD1. Germline assignment: CDR1 SQVTM and CDR2 ANQGSEA. With V trimmed by 6 bases and J by 4 bases, 7 bases remained unmatched. This CDR3 contains 13 residues.